Listed here are 5 T cell receptor beta chains from one sample, sequenced in a study of blood T cell repertoires in COVID-19. Assay used: immunoSEQ multiplex PCR; TCRdb lists only in-frame clones, some missing. The table lists roughly 300,000 clones, less than 90% of them singletons. Sequences were obtained from peripheral blood. Source of these receptors: a human donor in a cohort sampled during active COVID-19.

V usage is TRBV11-2 and J usage is TRBJ1-3; D perhaps matches TRBD1 (5 bases). Germline V gene data show CDR1 as SGHAT and CDR2 as FQNNGV. CDR3 size: 14 residues. V was trimmed by 6 bases and J by 2 bases, leaving 11 bases between them. CDR3 coding DNA: TGTGCCAGCAGGTTTATAGGGGCTGGAAACACCATATATTTT. Translating it yields CASRFIGAGNTIYF. Drawing the rest from reference TRBV11-2 and TRBJ1-3, the complete variable domain is EAGVAQSPRYKIIEKRQSVAFWCNPISGHATLYWYQQILGQGPKLLIQFQNNGVVDDSQLPKDRFSAERLKGVDSTLKIQPAKLEDSAVYLCASRFIGAGNTIYFGEGSWLTVV.

CDR3 sequence: CASSQGVAGVFEGDTQYF. CDR3 nucleotides: TGCGCCAGCAGCCAAGGAGTAGCGGGAGTTTTTGAGGGAGATACGCAGTATTTT. This chain links TRBV4-1 with TRBJ2-3; 9 bases match TRBD2. Germline V gene lookup returns CDR1 MGHRA and CDR2 YSYEKL. The V gene end was trimmed by 1 base and the J gene end by 5 bases; junction bases not matched to a gene: 13. The CDR3 runs to 18 residues.

About this clone: The junction shows a germline mismatch at one end, possibly a read error. The chain uses TRBV4-1 and TRBJ1-1; unclear D gene. In germline, CDR1 is MGHRA, CDR2 YSYEKL. This CDR3 contains 13 residues. CDR3 in amino acids: CASSQELNTEAFF. The DNA of the CDR3 is TGCGCCAGCAGCCAAGAACTGAATACTGAAGCTTTCTTT.

CDR3 amino acids: CASSPGTGPDNEQFF. The CDR3 bases are TGTGCCAGCAGCCCCGGGACAGGGCCGGACAATGAGCAGTTCTTC. V and J are TRBV7-9 and TRBJ2-1; 9 nucleotides align to TRBD1. There are 15 residues in the CDR3. V gave up 5 bases and J gave up 5 bases; unmatched junction bases: 7. The germline V gene encodes CDR1 SEHNR and CDR2 FQNEAQ (reference sequence).

The V and J genes are TRBV5-1 and TRBJ2-2; D remains ambiguous. The CDR3 is made up of 15 amino acids. V was clipped by 0 bases and J by 8 bases, with 14 bases between them. The germline gives CDR1 SGHRS, CDR2 YFSETQ. DNA of the CDR3: TGCGCCAGCAGCTTGGGAGGCGGCGGAGATGGGGAGCTGTTTTTT. Its protein is CASSLGGGGDGELFF.